The T cell receptor beta chain under discussion was sequenced for a study of T cell changes during pregnancy in multiple sclerosis. Measured with immunoSEQ multiplex PCR; TCRdb has only the in-frame clones, and not every one. The table records roughly 38,000 clones, 93% of them present only once. The CDR3 contains 17 residues. Per the germline V gene, CDR1 is SGHVS and CDR2 is FQNEAQ. J gave up 1 base and V 6 bases, and 12 bases lay outside the gene matches. The TCR comes from a female donor with multiple sclerosis, enrolled in a pregnancy study. This chain uses TRBV7-8 with TRBJ2-1, with 7 bases fitting TRBD2. Sequenced here: CD4+ T cells from peripheral blood mononuclear cells, sampled in the third trimester of pregnancy. DNA of the CDR3: TGTGCCAGCAGTTGGAGGGTAGCGGGCCGTTCCTACAATGAGCAGTTCTTC. Its translation: CASSWRVAGRSYNEQFF. Complete variable domain (other parts from reference TRBV7-8 and TRBJ2-1): GAGVSQSPRYKVAKRGQDVALRCDPISGHVSLFWYQQALGQGPEFLTYFQNEAQLDKSGLPSDRFFAERPEGSVSTLKIQRTQQEDSAVYLCASSWRVAGRSYNEQFFGPGTRLTVL.